This T cell receptor (beta chain) is from a study of T-cell memory formation after mild COVID-19. CDR1 is SGHVS and CDR2 is FQNEAQ in the germline V gene. The length of the CDR3 is 14 residues. V was clipped by 6 bases and J by 3 bases; unmatched bases: 5. Overall study findings and caveats: Pre-infection memory already had some responding clones, implying cross-reactive memory joined. Clones from the second wave (peaking day 37) had unconfirmed SARS-CoV-2 specificity. Day 15 to 85 contracting clones showed balanced CD4/CD8; day 15 to 37 expanders favored CD4+.

A remark on this clonotype: Its antigen is unknown.

TCRdb re-called the 5' RACE reads through MiXCR, storing one row per CDR3 protein. The sample lists roughly 340,000 distinct CDR3 sequences; around a fifth were seen once. The V gene is TRBV7-8, the J gene TRBJ1-3; 7 bases agree with TRBD1. Material for sequencing was PBMCs or a T cell subset sorted from them (not recorded which). This TCR was recovered from a man aged 18 to 30 who had mild COVID-19 (a few samples of this study predate the infection). Cell type and time point are not known. CDR3 sequence (DNA): TGTGCCAGCAGAGCATGGACAGGTGGAAACACCATATATTTT. This sequence encodes CASRAWTGGNTIYF.